This T cell receptor beta chain was retrieved from a study of ipilimumab plus nivolumab after autologous stem cell transplantation. Produced via immunoSEQ multiplex PCR; TCRdb's table is partial and in-frame only. The table includes some 16,000 clones, approximately 78% detected once. Checkpoint therapy with ipilimumab 1 mg/kg began 14 to 28 days after transplant. The length of the CDR3 is 12 residues. Germline loops: CDR1 SNHLY, CDR2 FYNNEI. Losses at the gene ends were 7 bases for V and 8 bases for J; bases not matched to a gene: 5. Sequencing was performed on PBMCs, taken in a trial of ipilimumab plus nivolumab as post-transplant consolidation. The V call is TRBV2, the J call TRBJ2-1; 7 positions match TRBD1. This receptor was obtained from a male donor with diffuse large B-cell lymphoma. CDR3 DNA sequence: TGTGCCAGCAAACTCACAGGGGATGAGCAGTTCTTC. Protein product: CASKLTGDEQFF.